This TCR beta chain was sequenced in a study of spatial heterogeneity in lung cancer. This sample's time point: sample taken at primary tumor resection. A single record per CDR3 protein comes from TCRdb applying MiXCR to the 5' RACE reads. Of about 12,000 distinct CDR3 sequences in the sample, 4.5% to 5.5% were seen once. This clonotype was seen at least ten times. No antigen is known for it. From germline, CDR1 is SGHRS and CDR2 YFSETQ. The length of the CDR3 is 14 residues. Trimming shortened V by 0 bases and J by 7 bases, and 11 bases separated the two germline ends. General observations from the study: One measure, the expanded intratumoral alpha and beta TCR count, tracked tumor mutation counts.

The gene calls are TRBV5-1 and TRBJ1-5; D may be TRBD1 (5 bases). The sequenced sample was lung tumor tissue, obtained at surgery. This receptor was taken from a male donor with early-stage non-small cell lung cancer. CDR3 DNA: TGCGCCAGCAGCTTGGAGGGGATAGAGCAGCCCCAGCATTTT. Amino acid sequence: CASSLEGIEQPQHF.